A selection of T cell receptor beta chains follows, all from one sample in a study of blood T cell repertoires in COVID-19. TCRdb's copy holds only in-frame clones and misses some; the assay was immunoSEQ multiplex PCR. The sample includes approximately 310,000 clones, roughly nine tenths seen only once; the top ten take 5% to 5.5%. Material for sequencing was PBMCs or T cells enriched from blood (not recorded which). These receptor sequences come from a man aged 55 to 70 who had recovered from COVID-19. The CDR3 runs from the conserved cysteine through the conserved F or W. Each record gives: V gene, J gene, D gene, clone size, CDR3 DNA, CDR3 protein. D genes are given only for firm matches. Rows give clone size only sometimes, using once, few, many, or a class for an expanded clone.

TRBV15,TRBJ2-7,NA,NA,TGTGCCACCAGCAGAGATCGGGGCTACGAGCAGTACTTC,CATSRDRGYEQYF
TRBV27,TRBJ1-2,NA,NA,TGTGCCAGCAGAGAAACGGGACTTAACTATGGCTACACCTTC,CASRETGLNYGYTF
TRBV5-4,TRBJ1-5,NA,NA,TGTGCCAGCAGCTTGTGGGGAGGTAGCAATCAGCCCCAGCATTTT,CASSLWGGSNQPQHF
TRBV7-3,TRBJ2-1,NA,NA,TGTGCCAGCAGCCAAGTAGCGGAAACCTACAATGAGCAGTTCTTC,CASSQVAETYNEQFF
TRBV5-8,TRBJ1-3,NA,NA,TGTGCCAGCAGCGTATACCACAGGGTTCTTGGAAACACCATATATTTT,CASSVYHRVLGNTIYF
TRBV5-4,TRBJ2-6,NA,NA,TGTGCCAGCAGCTTGTCAATTTCTGGGGCCAACGTCCTGACTTTC,CASSLSISGANVLTF
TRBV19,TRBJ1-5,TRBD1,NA,TGTGCCAGCAACCCAGGGGGCGCGAATCCGCCCCAGCATTTT,CASNPGGANPPQHF
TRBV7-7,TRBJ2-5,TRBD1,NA,TGTGCTAGCAGCTTACAATTGGGACAGGGGGCCGAGACCCAGTACTTC,CASSLQLGQGAETQYF
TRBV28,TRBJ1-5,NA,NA,TGTGCCAGCAGTCGGTTGACAGGCGTCCAGCCCCAGCATTTT,CASSRLTGVQPQHF
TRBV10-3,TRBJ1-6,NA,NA,TGTGCCATCAGGCGGGACGGGGACAATTCACCCCTCCACTTT,CAIRRDGDNSPLHF
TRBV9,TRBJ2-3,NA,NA,TGTGCCAGCAGCGTAGACCCCCTGGGGCAAACTAGCACAGATACGCAGTATTTT,CASSVDPLGQTSTDTQYF
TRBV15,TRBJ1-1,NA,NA,TGTGCCACCATGTGGGCGGACAGCAACACTGAAGCTTTCTTT,CATMWADSNTEAFF
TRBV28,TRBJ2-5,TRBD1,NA,TGTGCCAGCAGTTTGCCCGGTACAGGGGCCCAAGAGACCCAGTACTTC,CASSLPGTGAQETQYF
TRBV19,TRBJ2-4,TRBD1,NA,TGTGCCAGTAGCCTTGGGACAGGGGACGCCAAAAACATTCAGTACTTC,CASSLGTGDAKNIQYF
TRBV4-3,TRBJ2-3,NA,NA,TGCGCCAGCAGCCACGACACGACCAGGCGGGGAACAGATACGCAGTATTTT,CASSHDTTRRGTDTQYF
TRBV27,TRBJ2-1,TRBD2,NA,TGTGCCAGCAGTCGCGCGACTAGCGGGAGTGGGAAGTTCTTC,CASSRATSGSGKFF
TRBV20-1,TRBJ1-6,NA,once,TGCGGGGGAGGAGCTAATTCACCCCTCCACTTT,CGGGANSPLHF
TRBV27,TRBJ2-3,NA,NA,TGTGCCAGCAGCTACCGGGACTTAAGCACAGATACGCAGTATTTT,CASSYRDLSTDTQYF
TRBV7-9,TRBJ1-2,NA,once,TGTGCCAGCAGCCAAAAACCGACAGGACGGGGCTACACCTTC,CASSQKPTGRGYTF
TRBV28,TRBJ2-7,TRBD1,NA,TGTGCCAGCAGTTTAATCTCCCACAGGGGGCCGTACGAGCAGTACTTC,CASSLISHRGPYEQYF
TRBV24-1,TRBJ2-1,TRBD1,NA,TGTGCCACCAGTGACAGAGACAGGGGGGTCAATGAGCAGTTCTTC,CATSDRDRGVNEQFF
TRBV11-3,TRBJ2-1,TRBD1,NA,TGTGCCAGCAGCATAGGACAGGGTAGTGAGCAGTTCTTC,CASSIGQGSEQFF
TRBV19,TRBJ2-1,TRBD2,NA,TGTGCCAGTAGTATAGGGAGACTAGCGGGACCCTACAATGAGCAGTTCTTC,CASSIGRLAGPYNEQFF
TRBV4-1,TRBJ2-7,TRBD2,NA,TGCGCCAGCAGCCAAGTTTACGGGACTAGCGGTACCTACGAGCAGTACTTC,CASSQVYGTSGTYEQYF
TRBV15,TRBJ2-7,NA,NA,TGTGCCACCAGCAGAGAATACTTTTCGGACAGCTACGAGCAGTACTTC,CATSREYFSDSYEQYF
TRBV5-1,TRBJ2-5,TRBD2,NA,TGCGCCAGCATCGCGGGGGGTTCGGCCCAAGAGACCCAGTACTTC,CASIAGGSAQETQYF
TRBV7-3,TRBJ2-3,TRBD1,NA,TGTGCCAGCAGCCAGGGGGCGGCCCCAGATACGCAGTATTTT,CASSQGAAPDTQYF
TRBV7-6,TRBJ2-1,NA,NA,TGTGCCAGCAGCTCTATCATAAACTCCGATGAGCAGTTCTTC,CASSSIINSDEQFF
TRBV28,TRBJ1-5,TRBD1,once,TGTGCCAGCAGTTTTCAGGGGGACAATCAGCCCCAGCATTTT,CASSFQGDNQPQHF
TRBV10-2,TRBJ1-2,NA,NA,TGCGCCAGCCTCCCCGCAACGGGACTCAAGCTCTATGGCTACACCTTC,CASLPATGLKLYGYTF
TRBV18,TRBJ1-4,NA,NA,TGTGCCAGCTCAACAGGGAGAGATAATGAAAAACTGTTTTTT,CASSTGRDNEKLFF
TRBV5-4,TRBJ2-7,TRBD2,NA,TGTGCCAGCAGCTCGAGCGGGGGGTACGAGCAGTACTTC,CASSSSGGYEQYF
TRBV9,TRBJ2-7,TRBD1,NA,TGTGCCAGCAGCGTGGGGGGACAGGGAACCTACGAGCAGTACTTC,CASSVGGQGTYEQYF
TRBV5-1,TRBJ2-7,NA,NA,TGCGCCAGCAGCTTAATCGGACTGTACTCCTACGAGCAGTACTTC,CASSLIGLYSYEQYF
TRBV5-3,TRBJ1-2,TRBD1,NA,TGTGCCAGAAGCAGGTTTATTCGGACAGGGGACTATGGCTACACCTTC,CARSRFIRTGDYGYTF
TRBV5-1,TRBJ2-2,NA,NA,TGCGCCAGCAGCTTGTTGCAGCGGAACACCGGGGAGCTGTTTTTT,CASSLLQRNTGELFF
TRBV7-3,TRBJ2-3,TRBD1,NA,TGTGCCAGCAGTCGCGGACAGGGGTGGACAGATACGCAGTATTTT,CASSRGQGWTDTQYF
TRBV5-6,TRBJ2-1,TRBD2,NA,TGTGCCAGCACGCTTCAGACTAGCGGGAGGATTGGCCCCTACAATGAGCAGTTCTTC,CASTLQTSGRIGPYNEQFF
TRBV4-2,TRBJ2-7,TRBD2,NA,TGTGCCAGCAGCCGATCCCGGACTAGCGCCTCCTACGAGCAGTACTTC,CASSRSRTSASYEQYF
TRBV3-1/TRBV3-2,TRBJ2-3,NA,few,TGTGCCAGCAGCCAGCGGAGAAAAGGAGATACGCAGTATTTT,CASSQRRKGDTQYF